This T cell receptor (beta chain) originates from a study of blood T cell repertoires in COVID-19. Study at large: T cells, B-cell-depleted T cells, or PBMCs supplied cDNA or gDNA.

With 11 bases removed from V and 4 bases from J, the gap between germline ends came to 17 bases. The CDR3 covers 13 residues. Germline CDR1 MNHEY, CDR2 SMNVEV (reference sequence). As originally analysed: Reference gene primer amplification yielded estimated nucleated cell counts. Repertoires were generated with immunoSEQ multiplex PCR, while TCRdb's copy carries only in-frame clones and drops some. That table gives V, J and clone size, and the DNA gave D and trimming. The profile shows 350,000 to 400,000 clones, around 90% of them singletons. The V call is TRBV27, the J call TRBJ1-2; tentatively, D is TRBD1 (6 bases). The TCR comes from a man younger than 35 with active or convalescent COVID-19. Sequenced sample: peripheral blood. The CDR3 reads CASAGGRAYGYTF. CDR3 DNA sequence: TGTGCCTCCGCGGGGGGGCGCGCCTATGGCTACACCTTC.